The TCR beta chain described here comes from a study of identical twins. Overall study results and limits: With beta out-of-frame sequences, excess sharing by twins was weaker. Those out-of-frame alpha sequences shared by twins showed an excess of low generation probability.

Each CDR3 protein gets one entry after TCRdb re-called the 5' RACE reads with MiXCR. The data show about 260,000 distinct CDR3 sequences, approximately 7% seen once. In this sample, this clonotype turned up many times. Its antigen remains unknown. This sample was shared with a second study, whose subject was yellow fever vaccine responses in identical twins.

The receptor was derived from a woman younger than 35 in good health. The sequenced material came from memory (CD45RO+) T cells sorted from blood.

CDR3 loop: CATPLDGSTYNEQFF. The DNA for the CDR3 is TGTGCCACCCCCCTAGACGGGTCTACCTACAATGAGCAGTTCTTC. The genes are TRBV7-9 and TRBJ2-1; D gene ambiguous. The CDR3 runs 15 residues. Looked up from germline, CDR1 is SEHNR and CDR2 is FQNEAQ (reference sequence). Trimming removed 10 bases at V and 2 bases at J, with 18 bases between.